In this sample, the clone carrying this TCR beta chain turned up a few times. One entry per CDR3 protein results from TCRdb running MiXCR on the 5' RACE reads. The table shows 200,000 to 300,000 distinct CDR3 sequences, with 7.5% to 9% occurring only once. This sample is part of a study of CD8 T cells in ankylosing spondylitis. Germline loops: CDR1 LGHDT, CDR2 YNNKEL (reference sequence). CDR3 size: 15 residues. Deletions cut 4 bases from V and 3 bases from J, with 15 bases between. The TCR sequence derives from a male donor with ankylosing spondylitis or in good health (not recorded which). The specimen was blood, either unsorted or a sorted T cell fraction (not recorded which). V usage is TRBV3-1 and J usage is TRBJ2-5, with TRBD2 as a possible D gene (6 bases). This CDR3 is CASSPPGGRKETQYF. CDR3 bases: TGTGCCAGCAGCCCACCAGGAGGGAGAAAAGAGACCCAGTACTTC.